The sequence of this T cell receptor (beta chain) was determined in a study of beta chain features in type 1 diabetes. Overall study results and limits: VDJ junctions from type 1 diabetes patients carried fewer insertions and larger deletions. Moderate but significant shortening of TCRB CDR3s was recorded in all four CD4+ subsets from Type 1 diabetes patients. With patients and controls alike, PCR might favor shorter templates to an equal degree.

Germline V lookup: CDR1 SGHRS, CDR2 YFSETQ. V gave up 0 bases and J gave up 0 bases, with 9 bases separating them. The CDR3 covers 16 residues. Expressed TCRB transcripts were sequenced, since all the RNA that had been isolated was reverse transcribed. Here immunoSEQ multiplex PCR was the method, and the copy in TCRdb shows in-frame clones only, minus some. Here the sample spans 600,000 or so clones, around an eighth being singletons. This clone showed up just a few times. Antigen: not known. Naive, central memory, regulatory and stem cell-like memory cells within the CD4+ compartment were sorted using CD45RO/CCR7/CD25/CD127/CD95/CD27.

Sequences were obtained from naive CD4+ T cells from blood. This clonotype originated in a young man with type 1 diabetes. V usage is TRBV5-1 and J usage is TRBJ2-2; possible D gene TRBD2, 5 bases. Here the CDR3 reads CASSLGASSNTGELFF. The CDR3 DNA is TGCGCCAGCAGCTTGGGAGCTAGCTCGAACACCGGGGAGCTGTTTTTT.